The source of this T cell receptor (beta chain) is a study of patients and donors after allogeneic stem cell transplantation. One entry per CDR3 protein, called by TCRdb with MiXCR from the RT-PCR reads. This table has more than 75,000 distinct CDR3 sequences, roughly 5.2% appearing once. Ten or more counts support this clonotype. Sequenced material: blood, either unsorted or a sorted T cell fraction (not recorded which). The receptor was isolated from a human donor who was either an allogeneic HSCT recipient or a stem cell or donor lymphocyte infusion donor (not recorded which). It is not recorded whose cells these are; they may come from a transplant donor.

The CDR3 DNA reads TGTGCCAGCAGCTTCAGCTTCTCCTTGTCCACAGATACGCAGTATTTT. Its protein is CASSFSFSLSTDTQYF. The chain uses TRBV7-6 and TRBJ2-3, with unresolved D. Trimming removed 3 bases from V and 2 bases from J, with 15 bases in between. Germline lookup yields CDR1 SGHVS and CDR2 FNYEAQ. The CDR3 length is 16 residues.